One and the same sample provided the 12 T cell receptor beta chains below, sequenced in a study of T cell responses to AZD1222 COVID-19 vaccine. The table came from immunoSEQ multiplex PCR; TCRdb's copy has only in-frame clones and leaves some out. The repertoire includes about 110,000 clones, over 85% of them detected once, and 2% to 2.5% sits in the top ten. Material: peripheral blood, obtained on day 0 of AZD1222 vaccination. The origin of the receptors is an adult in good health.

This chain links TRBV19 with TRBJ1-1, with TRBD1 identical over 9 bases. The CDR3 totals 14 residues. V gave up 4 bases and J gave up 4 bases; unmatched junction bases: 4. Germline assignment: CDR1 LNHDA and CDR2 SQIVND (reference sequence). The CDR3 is CASSSQTGGTEAFF. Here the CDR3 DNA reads TGTGCCAGTAGTAGCCAGACAGGGGGCACTGAAGCTTTCTTT.

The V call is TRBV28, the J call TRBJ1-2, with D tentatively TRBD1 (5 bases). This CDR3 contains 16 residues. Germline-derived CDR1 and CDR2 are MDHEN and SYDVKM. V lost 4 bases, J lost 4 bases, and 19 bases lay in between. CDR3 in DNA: TGTGCCAGCAGTTACTCGCCAGGAGGGGCCATCTATGGCTACACCTTC. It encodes CASSYSPGGAIYGYTF.

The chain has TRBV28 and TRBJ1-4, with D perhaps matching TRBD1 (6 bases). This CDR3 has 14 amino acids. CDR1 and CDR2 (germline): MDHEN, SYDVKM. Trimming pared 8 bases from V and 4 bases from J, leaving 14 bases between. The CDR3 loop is CASGSGARNEKLFF. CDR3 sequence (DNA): TGTGCCAGCGGTTCGGGGGCGCGTAATGAAAAACTGTTTTTT.

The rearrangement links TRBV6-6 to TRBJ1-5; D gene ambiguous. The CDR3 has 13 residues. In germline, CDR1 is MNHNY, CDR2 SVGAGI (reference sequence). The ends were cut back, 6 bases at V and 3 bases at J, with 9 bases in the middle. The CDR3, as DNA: TGTGCCAGCAGCCCCTCGGACAATCAGCCCCAGCATTTT. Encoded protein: CASSPSDNQPQHF.

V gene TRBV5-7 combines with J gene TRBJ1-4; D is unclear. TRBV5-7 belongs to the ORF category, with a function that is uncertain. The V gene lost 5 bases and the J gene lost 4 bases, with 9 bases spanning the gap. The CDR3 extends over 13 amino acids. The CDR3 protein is CASSPQINEKLFF. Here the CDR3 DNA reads TGTGCCAGCAGTCCACAGATTAATGAAAAACTGTTTTTT.

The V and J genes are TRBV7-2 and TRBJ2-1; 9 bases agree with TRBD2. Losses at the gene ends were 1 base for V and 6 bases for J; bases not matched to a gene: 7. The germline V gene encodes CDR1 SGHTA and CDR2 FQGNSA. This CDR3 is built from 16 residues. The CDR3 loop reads CASSLVAGAKGNEQFF. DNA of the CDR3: TGTGCCAGCAGCTTAGTAGCGGGAGCAAAGGGCAATGAGCAGTTCTTC.

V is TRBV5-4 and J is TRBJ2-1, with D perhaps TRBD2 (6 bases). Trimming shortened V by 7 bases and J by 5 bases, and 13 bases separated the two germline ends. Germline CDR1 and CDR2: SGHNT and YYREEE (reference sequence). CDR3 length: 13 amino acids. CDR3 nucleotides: TGTGCCAGCCGCTCGGGGGTCCACAATGAGCAGTTCTTC. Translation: CASRSGVHNEQFF. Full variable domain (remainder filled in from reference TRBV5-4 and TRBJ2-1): ETGVTQSPTHLIKTRGQQVTLRCSSQSGHNTVSWYQQALGQGPQFIFQYYREEENGRGNFPPRFSGLQFPNYSSELNVNALELDDSALYLCASRSGVHNEQFFGPGTRLTVL.

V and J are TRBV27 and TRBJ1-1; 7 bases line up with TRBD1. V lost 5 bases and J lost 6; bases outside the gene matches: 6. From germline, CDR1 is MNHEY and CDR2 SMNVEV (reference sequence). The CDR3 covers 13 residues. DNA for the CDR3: TGTGCCAGCAGTAGAACAGGGGCTTCTGAAGCTTTCTTT. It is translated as CASSRTGASEAFF.

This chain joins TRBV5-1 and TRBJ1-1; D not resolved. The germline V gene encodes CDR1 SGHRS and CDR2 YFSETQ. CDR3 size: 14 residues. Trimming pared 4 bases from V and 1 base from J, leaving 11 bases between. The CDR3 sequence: CASSPDPGNTEAFF. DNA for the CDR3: TGCGCCAGCAGCCCGGACCCTGGGAACACTGAAGCTTTCTTT.

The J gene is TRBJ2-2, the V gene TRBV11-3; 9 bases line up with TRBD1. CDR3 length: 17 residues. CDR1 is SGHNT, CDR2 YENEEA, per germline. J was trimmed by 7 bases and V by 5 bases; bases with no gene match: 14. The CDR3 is CASSLYRGLLGIGELFF. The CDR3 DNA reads TGTGCCAGCAGCCTATACAGGGGGCTTCTAGGCATCGGGGAGCTGTTTTTT.

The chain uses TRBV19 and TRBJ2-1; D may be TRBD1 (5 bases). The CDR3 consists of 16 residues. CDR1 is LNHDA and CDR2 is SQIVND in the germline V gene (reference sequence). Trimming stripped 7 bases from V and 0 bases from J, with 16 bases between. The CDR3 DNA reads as TGTGCCAGTATAGGAGTGGGGCGGACCTCCTACAATGAGCAGTTCTTC. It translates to CASIGVGRTSYNEQFF.

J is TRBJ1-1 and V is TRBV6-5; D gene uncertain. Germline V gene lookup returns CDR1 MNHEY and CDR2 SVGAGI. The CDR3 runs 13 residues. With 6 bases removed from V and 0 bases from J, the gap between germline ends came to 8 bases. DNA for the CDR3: TGTGCCAGCAGCTCCGACTTGAACACTGAAGCTTTCTTT. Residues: CASSSDLNTEAFF.